Shown below are 18 T cell receptor beta chains from a single sample sequenced in a study of technical replicates of blood from a few donors. Some clones are missing from TCRdb's copy, which holds only in-frame ones; the method was immunoSEQ multiplex PCR. The sample contains around 80,000 clones, roughly 94% of which appear only once. Material for sequencing was T cells isolated from PBMCs. The receptors were sampled from a human donor in good health.

This clone was recorded only once. The chain carries TRBV30 and TRBJ2-1, with TRBD2 identical over 14 bases. V was clipped by 5 bases and J by 8 bases; unmatched bases: 17. Looked up from germline, CDR1 is GTSNPN and CDR2 is SVGIG (reference sequence). The CDR3 loop spans 18 amino acids. CDR3 DNA: TGTGCCTGGGGGAGATCTTTTTCGGGGACTAGCGGGAGAGATGAGCAGTTCTTC. Protein: CAWGRSFSGTSGRDEQFF.

The V gene is TRBV6-5, the J gene TRBJ1-5, with 9 bases identical to TRBD1. The germline V gene has CDR1 MNHEY and CDR2 SVGAGI. This CDR3 region has 13 residues. V was pared by 6 bases and J by 5 bases, with 2 bases of the junction left unmatched. This chain's CDR3 is CASRRTGDQPQHF. CDR3 sequence (DNA): TGTGCCAGCAGACGGACAGGGGATCAGCCCCAGCATTTT.

The J gene is TRBJ2-7, the V gene TRBV5-6; TRBD1 matches 9 bases. V lost 2 bases to trimming and J lost 3 bases; unmatched junction nucleotides: 3. Germline CDR1 reads SGHDT; CDR2 reads YYEEEE. The CDR3 extends over 14 amino acids. The CDR3 DNA sequence: TGTGCCAGCAGCTTTCCGACAGGGGGCTACGAGCAGTACTTC. Encoded protein: CASSFPTGGYEQYF.

This chain uses TRBV7-2 with TRBJ2-7; D is uncertain. Trimming removed 5 bases from V and 7 bases from J, with 18 bases in between. CDR1 is SGHTA, CDR2 FQGNSA, per germline. There are 14 residues in the CDR3. The CDR3 region has the DNA TGTGCCAGCAGCCCCACCTCAGGTACTGGTGAGCAGTACTTC. This codes for CASSPTSGTGEQYF. Full variable domain (missing parts from reference TRBV7-2 and TRBJ2-7): GAGVSQSPSNKVTEKGKDVELRCDPISGHTALYWYRQSLGQGLEFLIYFQGNSAPDKSGLPSDRFSAERTGGSVSTLTIQRTQQEDSAVYLCASSPTSGTGEQYFGPGTRLTVT.

This CDR3 reads CASRSSFGATNEKLFF. As DNA, the CDR3 is TGTGCCAGCAGGAGCTCCTTCGGGGCAACTAATGAAAAACTGTTTTTT. V gene TRBV25-1 combines with J gene TRBJ1-4, with unresolved D. V was trimmed by 6 bases and J by 0 bases, leaving 14 bases between them. Germline V lookup: CDR1 MGHDK, CDR2 SYGVNS. The CDR3 is 16 amino acids.

The rearrangement joins TRBV30 to TRBJ2-7; a weak D match, TRBD1 (5 bases). Germline values: CDR1 GTSNPN, CDR2 SVGIG (reference sequence). V was clipped by 7 bases and J by 0 bases, with 13 bases between them. CDR3 length: 13 residues. The CDR3, as DNA: TGTGCCTCCAGAGACAGCCTCTCCTACGAGCAGTACTTC. This gives the protein CASRDSLSYEQYF.

This sequence joins TRBV4-1 and TRBJ2-7; possibly TRBD2 for D (6 bases). V lost 3 bases, J lost 0 bases, and 12 bases lay in between. The CDR3 is 15 residues long. CDR1 MGHRA and CDR2 YSYEKL come from the germline V gene. The DNA of the CDR3 is TGCGCCAGCAGCCAGTTAATAGCGGCCTCCTACGAGCAGTACTTC. Residues: CASSQLIAASYEQYF.

The chain is built from TRBV30 and TRBJ2-2; D perhaps matches TRBD2 (5 bases). The V gene's germline CDR1 is GTSNPN and CDR2 SVGIG (reference sequence). V was trimmed by 4 bases and J by 9 bases, leaving 15 bases between them. The CDR3 loop spans 13 amino acids. CDR3 sequence reads: CAWTSSASRELFF. In nucleotides, the CDR3 is TGTGCCTGGACTAGCTCAGCTTCGCGGGAGCTGTTTTTT.

The genes are TRBV7-3 and TRBJ2-3; 9 bases align to TRBD2. V lost 2 bases, J lost 4 bases, and 7 bases stayed unmatched. In germline, CDR1 is SGHTA, CDR2 FQGTGA. The CDR3 length is 16 residues. The CDR3 protein is CASSLVAGEFSDTQYF. As DNA, the CDR3 is TGTGCCAGCAGCTTAGTAGCGGGAGAGTTCTCAGATACGCAGTATTTT.

This clone came up a few times. The chain uses TRBV5-3 and TRBJ2-7, with 8 positions matching TRBD2. TRBV5-3 carries the ORF label, with uncertain function. Germline trimming cut 1 base from V and 3 bases from J; bases unmatched to any gene: 9. The CDR3 loop spans 16 amino acids. The CDR3: CARSLNLAGWDYEQYF. As DNA, the CDR3 is TGTGCCAGAAGCTTGAATCTAGCGGGTTGGGACTACGAGCAGTACTTC.

The V call is TRBV5-1, the J call TRBJ2-3; the match to TRBD1 covers 10 bases. V was clipped by 4 bases and J by 13 bases; unmatched bases: 12. The germline V gene encodes CDR1 SGHRS and CDR2 YFSETQ. This CDR3 has 14 residues. CDR3 amino acids: CASSGGTGADLEYF. The DNA for the CDR3 is TGCGCCAGCAGCGGAGGGACAGGGGCGGATTTGGAGTATTTT.

The genes are TRBV6-5 and TRBJ1-2, with 7 nucleotides matching TRBD1. J was trimmed by 4 bases and V by 6 bases; bases with no gene match: 2. Per germline, CDR1 MNHEY and CDR2 SVGAGI. The CDR3 is 12 amino acids. The CDR3 DNA follows: TGTGCCAGCAGGACAGGGCCCTATGGCTACACCTTC. Its protein is CASRTGPYGYTF.

This clone has just a few counts. V is TRBV7-8 and J is TRBJ1-2; TRBD1 agrees at 7 bases. With V trimmed by 0 bases and J by 6 bases, 4 bases remained unmatched. The CDR3 consists of 14 residues. Germline V gene lookup returns CDR1 SGHVS and CDR2 FQNEAQ. The CDR3 loop reads CASSLAGGANGYTF. The CDR3, as DNA: TGTGCCAGCAGCTTAGCAGGGGGCGCAAATGGCTACACCTTC. Drawing the rest from reference TRBV7-8 and TRBJ1-2, the complete variable domain is GAGVSQSPRYKVAKRGQDVALRCDPISGHVSLFWYQQALGQGPEFLTYFQNEAQLDKSGLPSDRFFAERPEGSVSTLKIQRTQQEDSAVYLCASSLAGGANGYTFGSGTRLTVV.

The chain recombines TRBV20-1 with TRBJ2-5; unclear D gene. Per germline, CDR1 DFQATT and CDR2 SNEGSKA (reference sequence). The ends were cut back, 6 bases at V and 5 bases at J, with 10 bases in the middle. The CDR3 contains 11 residues. The CDR3 region has the DNA TGCAGTGCCCGAGTCCCCGAGACCCAGTACTTC. Amino acids: CSARVPETQYF.

The J gene is TRBJ2-7, the V gene TRBV25-1; 7 nucleotides align to TRBD1. V trimming: 1 base; J trimming: 3 bases; junction bases outside the gene matches: 6. CDR3 length equals 15 residues. Germline V gives CDR1 MGHDK, CDR2 SYGVNS. The CDR3 DNA follows: TGTGCCAGCAGTGAATTAGGCGGACAGGTCTACGAGCAGTACTTC. Residues: CASSELGGQVYEQYF.

This CDR3 is CASSRQDYTGELFF. The CDR3 DNA sequence: TGTGCCAGCAGCCGTCAGGACTACACCGGGGAGCTGTTTTTT. The chain combines TRBV6-5 with TRBJ2-2; D perhaps matches TRBD2 (5 bases). The CDR3 runs 14 residues. Deletions cut 6 bases from V and 3 bases from J, with 11 bases between. The germline gives CDR1 MNHEY, CDR2 SVGAGI.

The chain joins TRBV9 to TRBJ2-1, with TRBD2 identical over 7 bases. There are 16 residues in the CDR3. J was trimmed by 6 bases and V by 4 bases; bases with no gene match: 13. Germline V lookup: CDR1 SGDLS, CDR2 YYNGEE. DNA for the CDR3: TGTGCCAGCAGCCCCCACCGGGAGGTAGTCATCAATGAGCAGTTCTTC. It encodes CASSPHREVVINEQFF.

CDR3 residues: CASSQEKVFEGQTCYEQYF. The CDR3 bases are TGCGCCAGCAGCCAAGAAAAGGTATTCGAGGGACAGACATGCTACGAGCAGTACTTC. The chain uses TRBV4-1 and TRBJ2-7; 7 bases fit TRBD1. V dropped 0 bases and J dropped 3; count of bases not matched to a gene: 17. The germline V gene has CDR1 MGHRA and CDR2 YSYEKL. The CDR3 is 19 residues long.